This TCR beta chain originates from a study of regulatory T cells in long-lasting Graves disease. CDR1 and CDR2 from the germline V gene are DFQATT and SNEGSKA (reference sequence). The CDR3 sequence is 13 residues long. V lost 3 bases and J lost 12; bases outside the gene matches: 9. Relying on iRepertoire HTBI primers and Arm-PCR of CDR3 regions, the team built TCR beta libraries. TCRdb re-derived calls from the multiplex PCR reads in MiXCR, one entry per CDR3 protein. The sample shows a few hundred thousand distinct CDR3 sequences, 23% of them seen only once. The table lists this clonotype with a few counts. Time point: persistent/refractory GD, antithyroid drugs over 5 years with positive TRAb. Isolated PBMC RNA provided the starting material for the TCR library.

This rearrangement joins TRBV20-1 to TRBJ2-1, with TRBD1 identical over 9 bases. The source was peripheral blood mononuclear cells (PBMCs), collected when the disease was refractory, from a patient treated with antithyroid drugs. The sequence was collected from a female donor with Graves disease. The CDR3: CSASGQGTLGQFF. The CDR3 DNA reads TGCAGTGCTAGTGGACAGGGGACATTGGGGCAGTTCTTC.